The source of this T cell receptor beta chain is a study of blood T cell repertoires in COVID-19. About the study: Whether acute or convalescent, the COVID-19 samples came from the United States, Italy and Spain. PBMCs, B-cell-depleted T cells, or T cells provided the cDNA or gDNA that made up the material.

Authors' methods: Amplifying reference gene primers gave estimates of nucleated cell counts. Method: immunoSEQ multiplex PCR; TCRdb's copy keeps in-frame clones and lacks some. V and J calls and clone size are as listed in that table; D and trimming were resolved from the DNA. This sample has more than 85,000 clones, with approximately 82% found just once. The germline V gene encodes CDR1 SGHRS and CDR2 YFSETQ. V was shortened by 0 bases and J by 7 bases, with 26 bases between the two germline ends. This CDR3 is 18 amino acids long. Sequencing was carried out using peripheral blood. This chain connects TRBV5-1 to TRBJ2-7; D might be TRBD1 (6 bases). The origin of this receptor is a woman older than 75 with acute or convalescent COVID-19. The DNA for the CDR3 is TGCGCCAGCAGCTTGGGAGGAAAGGGGGTCCCTTATTTGGATGAGCAGTACTTC. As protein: CASSLGGKGVPYLDEQYF.